The T cell receptor (beta chain) described here comes from a study of T cell responses to AZD1222 COVID-19 vaccine. Findings and limits, study-wide: Within unmutated variant regions lay the reported targets of nearly half of spike-specific TCRs. Samples come after the peak T cell response, not at day 14. White British people made up most donors, females outnumbered males, and clonal diversity was possibly underestimated.

Notes on this clone: Its antigen is still unknown.

This CDR3 is 15 amino acids long. Trimming removed 5 bases from V and 2 bases from J, with 15 bases in between. Germline CDR1 SGHAT, CDR2 FQNNGV. Sequencing used immunoSEQ multiplex PCR; TCRdb keeps in-frame clones, though not all of them. The sample yields 86,000 or so clones, more than 70% seen once. This chain connects TRBV11-2 to TRBJ2-5; D may match TRBD1 or TRBD2 (5 bases each). The source material was peripheral blood, sampled 28 days after the second AZD1222 dose. This clonotype originated in an adult who received the AZD1222 COVID-19 vaccine. This CDR3 reads CASSLAWQGQETQYF. The CDR3 coding sequence is TGTGCCAGCAGCCTAGCATGGCAGGGACAAGAGACCCAGTACTTC. The complete variable domain, with remaining parts taken from reference TRBV11-2 and TRBJ2-5, reads EAGVAQSPRYKIIEKRQSVAFWCNPISGHATLYWYQQILGQGPKLLIQFQNNGVVDDSQLPKDRFSAERLKGVDSTLKIQPAKLEDSAVYLCASSLAWQGQETQYFGPGTRLLVL.